This entry lists 31 T cell receptor beta chains sequenced from one sample in a study of Ad26.COV2.S vaccination and SARS-CoV-2 variants. Treatment specified: about 20 received Ad26.COV2.S at low or high dose, single or two shots; about 5 received placebo; per-sample allocation not given. On day 63 after the first injection, vaccine and placebo recipients gave samples. Assay: immunoSEQ multiplex PCR; the TCRdb copy retains only in-frame clones and omits some. The repertoire holds 350,000 to 450,000 clones, with about 91% as singletons. Sequencing was performed on peripheral blood, taken in a trial of Ad26.COV2.S vaccine versus placebo. Receptor source: a person between 18 and 65 years old who received the Ad26.COV2.S COVID-19 vaccine or a placebo.

The chain links TRBV2 to TRBJ2-7; TRBD1 aligns across 7 bases. The CDR3 sequence is 14 residues long. V lost 6 bases, J lost 2 bases, and 7 bases stayed unmatched. Germline CDR1 reads SNHLY; CDR2 reads FYNNEI. DNA of the CDR3: TGTGCCAGCAGCGATACCACAGGGGCCTACGAGCAGTACTTC. As protein: CASSDTTGAYEQYF.

V gene TRBV5-8 combines with J gene TRBJ2-7; 7 nucleotides agree with TRBD2. The germline gives CDR1 SGHTS, CDR2 YDEGEE. The V and J ends lost 5 bases and 11 bases, in that order; junction bases with no gene match: 13. The CDR3 runs 13 residues. CDR3 coding DNA: TGTGCCAGCAGGTTGAGGGCGCGGGAGAGTGAGTACTTC. It is translated as CASRLRARESEYF.

J is TRBJ2-1 and V is TRBV6-2 or TRBV6-3; 14 bases map to TRBD2. The germline V gene encodes CDR1 MNHEY and CDR2 SVGEGT. Trimming at V came to 4 bases and at J to 0 bases, leaving 8 bases not matched to a gene. The CDR3 has 19 amino acids. This chain's CDR3 is CASSFRLAGGASSYNEQFF. CDR3 bases: TGTGCCAGCAGTTTCAGACTAGCGGGAGGGGCCAGCTCCTACAATGAGCAGTTCTTC.

This rearrangement joins TRBV4-1 to TRBJ2-1; unclear D gene. Trimming stripped 4 bases from V and 6 bases from J, with 16 bases between. The germline CDR1 and CDR2 sequences are MGHRA and YSYEKL. This CDR3 contains 15 residues. The CDR3 nucleotides are TGCGCCAGCAGCCCGGCGTGGGTGCTCCCCAATGAGCAGTTCTTC. This sequence encodes CASSPAWVLPNEQFF.

This clone was recorded only once. In DNA form, the CDR3 reads TGTGCCAGTAGAACCGGGACAGGGGGCGCGAACACCGGGGAGCTGTTTTTT. This sequence encodes CASRTGTGGANTGELFF. The chain has TRBV19 and TRBJ2-2, with 12 bases fitting TRBD1. The CDR3 loop spans 17 amino acids. Looked up from germline, CDR1 is LNHDA and CDR2 is SQIVND (reference sequence). The junction had 5 bases not matched to a gene; V was cut back by 6 bases and J by 0 bases.

The chain couples TRBV5-1 to TRBJ2-7; D is unresolved. V shed 0 bases and J shed 1 base, with 14 bases lying between them. Looked up from germline, CDR1 is SGHRS and CDR2 is YFSETQ. This CDR3 comprises 16 residues. The CDR3 coding sequence is TGCGCCAGCAGCTTGGCTCGTGGCCAAGGGTCCTACGAGCAGTACTTC. Protein sequence: CASSLARGQGSYEQYF.

In its sample, this clone was seen once. J is TRBJ1-2 and V is TRBV7-2, with TRBD1 identical over 7 bases. There are 16 residues in the CDR3. The V gene's germline CDR1 is SGHTA and CDR2 FQGNSA. V lost 5 bases, J lost 2 bases, and 11 bases stayed unmatched. The CDR3 is CASSQAGTAKNYGYTF. The CDR3 bases are TGTGCCAGCAGCCAGGCCGGGACAGCTAAAAACTATGGCTACACCTTC. The full variable domain, with the rest looked up from reference TRBV7-2 and TRBJ1-2, is GAGVSQSPSNKVTEKGKDVELRCDPISGHTALYWYRQSLGQGLEFLIYFQGNSAPDKSGLPSDRFSAERTGGSVSTLTIQRTQQEDSAVYLCASSQAGTAKNYGYTFGSGTRLTVV.

The chain combines TRBV10-3 with TRBJ1-1; D may be TRBD1 (5 bases). The V end lost 5 bases, the J end lost 0 bases, and 13 bases lay between the germline ends. This CDR3 has 15 residues. CDR1 ENHRY and CDR2 SYGVKD come from the germline V gene. The CDR3 region has the DNA TGTGCCATCAGTCCAAGACAGACTATGAACACTGAAGCTTTCTTT. Its translation: CAISPRQTMNTEAFF.

This clone was counted only a few times. The chain has TRBV2 and TRBJ2-7; 9 bases line up with TRBD2. Germline V CDR1 and CDR2: SNHLY, FYNNEI. The CDR3 has 13 amino acids. V shed 8 bases, J shed 3 bases, and the junction held 5 bases outside the gene matches. The CDR3 reads CASQTSGGYEQYF. The CDR3 bases are TGTGCCAGCCAGACTAGCGGCGGCTACGAGCAGTACTTC. Filled out from reference TRBV2 and TRBJ2-7, the complete variable domain reads EPEVTQTPSHQVTQMGQEVILRCVPISNHLYFYWYRQILGQKVEFLVSFYNNEISEKSEIFDDQFSVERPDGSNFTLKIRSTKLEDSAMYFCASQTSGGYEQYFGPGTRLTVT.

This chain uses TRBV2 with TRBJ2-2, with D maybe TRBD1 (5 bases). Germline V CDR1 and CDR2: SNHLY, FYNNEI. CDR3 size: 14 residues. V lost 4 bases and J lost 5, with 11 bases in between. This CDR3 is CASSGGSRTGELFF. For the CDR3, the DNA is TGTGCCAGCAGTGGGGGCTCCCGGACCGGGGAGCTGTTTTTT.

V gene TRBV5-1 combines with J gene TRBJ2-2; D ambiguous. Trimming stripped 4 bases from V and 0 bases from J, with 7 bases between. CDR1 SGHRS and CDR2 YFSETQ come from the germline V gene. The CDR3 loop spans 14 amino acids. CDR3: CASSEQANTGELFF. The DNA for the CDR3 is TGCGCCAGCAGCGAGCAAGCGAACACCGGGGAGCTGTTTTTT.

The chain carries TRBV30 and TRBJ2-1; no reliable D call. Germline CDR1 is GTSNPN and CDR2 is SVGIG (reference sequence). V lost 4 bases and J 7 bases, leaving 8 bases between the germline ends. The CDR3 extends over 11 amino acids. The DNA of the CDR3 is TGTGCCTGGACAGCCGATAATGAGCAGTTCTTC. Translated, it gives CAWTADNEQFF.

The chain joins TRBV28 to TRBJ1-1; D gene uncertain. Germline-derived CDR1 and CDR2 are MDHEN and SYDVKM. V was shortened by 2 bases and J by 0 bases, with 7 bases between the two germline ends. The CDR3 contains 14 residues. The CDR3 coding sequence is TGTGCCAGCAGTTTAGGAGGGATGAACACTGAAGCTTTCTTT. This sequence encodes CASSLGGMNTEAFF.

This chain links TRBV28 with TRBJ2-3; 11 bases align to TRBD2. The junction had 2 bases not matched to a gene; V was cut back by 5 bases and J by 13 bases. The germline gives CDR1 MDHEN, CDR2 SYDVKM. The CDR3 covers 11 residues. This CDR3 reads CASSVAGGKYF. As DNA, the CDR3 is TGTGCCAGCAGTGTAGCGGGAGGGAAGTATTTT.

This chain uses TRBV18 with TRBJ2-1; 13 bases are shared with TRBD2. The CDR3 is 16 amino acids. With 3 bases clipped from V and 8 bases from J, the junction kept 7 bases outside the gene matches. From germline, CDR1 is KGHSH and CDR2 LQKENI. The CDR3 nucleotides read TGTGCCAGCTCACCCCCGGGACTAGCGGGAATCTATGAGCAGTTCTTC. Translating it yields CASSPPGLAGIYEQFF.

This clone was seen just once. The chain recombines TRBV12-3 or TRBV12-4 with TRBJ1-1; no definite D call. The CDR3 covers 11 residues. Deletions cut 5 bases from V and 11 bases from J, with 12 bases between. CDR3 in amino acids: CASSPGRVAFF. CDR3 bases: TGTGCCAGCAGTCCGGGCCGTGTTGCTTTCTTT.

The rearrangement uses TRBV7-8 and TRBJ2-7; D is uncertain. This CDR3 is built from 14 residues. Germline V lookup: CDR1 SGHVS, CDR2 FQNEAQ. Trimming cost V 5 bases and J 0 bases, with 11 bases left between them. The CDR3 DNA reads as TGTGCCAGCAGCCGCTCCAGGAGCTCCTACGAGCAGTACTTC. This gives the protein CASSRSRSSYEQYF.

As concerns this clone: Different DNA sequences within this sample yield the same CDR3. The V gene is TRBV9, the J gene TRBJ2-3; D uncertain. The CDR3 is 12 amino acids. Germline-derived CDR1 and CDR2 are SGDLS and YYNGEE. Trimming cost V 4 bases and J 0 bases, with 3 bases left between them. The CDR3 DNA is TGTGCCAGCAGCCCTAGCACAGATACGCAGTATTTT. Residues: CASSPSTDTQYF.

The chain links TRBV21-1 to TRBJ2-5; TRBD2, the D gene given by the table, was not confirmed from the DNA. TRBV21-1 is shown as a pseudogene. The CDR3 runs 16 residues. CDR3 nucleotides: TGTGCCAGCAGCAAACAGTTGACTCGCGAAAAAGAGACCCAGTACTTC. It encodes CASSKQLTREKETQYF.

This chain uses TRBV21-1 with TRBJ2-6; the table names TRBD1, a call not compared with the DNA. TRBV21-1 is annotated as a pseudogene. The CDR3 totals 18 residues. CDR3 nucleotide sequence: TGTGCCAGCAGCAAAGAGCCGACAGGGGTCAATGGGGCCAACGTCCTGACTTTC. It specifies CASSKEPTGVNGANVLTF.

In DNA form, the CDR3 reads TGTGCCAGCAGTGAAAAGGTAGCGGGAGCAGGGAGCTCCTACGAGCAGTACTTC. This codes for CASSEKVAGAGSSYEQYF. The chain recombines TRBV6-1 with TRBJ2-7, with TRBD2 identical over 9 bases. V trimming: 2 bases; J trimming: 0 bases; junction bases outside the gene matches: 11. The germline gives CDR1 MNHNS, CDR2 SASEGT. CDR3 size: 18 residues.

This chain connects TRBV28 to TRBJ2-2; 10 bases match TRBD2. V lost 6 bases, J lost 2 bases, and 6 bases stayed unmatched. The germline V gene encodes CDR1 MDHEN and CDR2 SYDVKM. The CDR3 spans 16 residues. The CDR3 bases are TGTGCCAGCAGACTAGCGGGATCGGGTAACACCGGGGAGCTGTTTTTT. Its translation is CASRLAGSGNTGELFF.

The rearrangement links TRBV6-2 or TRBV6-3 to TRBJ1-1; unclear D gene. Trimming pared 2 bases from V and 0 bases from J, leaving 16 bases between. CDR1 MNHEY and CDR2 SVGEGT come from the germline V gene. CDR3 length equals 17 residues. This CDR3 is CASSYEPGGRMNTEAFF. The CDR3 nucleotides are TGTGCCAGCAGTTACGAACCGGGCGGTCGAATGAACACTGAAGCTTTCTTT.

The chain is built from TRBV27 and TRBJ2-5, with D possibly being TRBD1 (6 bases). Germline values: CDR1 MNHEY, CDR2 SMNVEV (reference sequence). The CDR3 runs 13 residues. Trimming removed 6 bases at V and 5 bases at J, with 13 bases between. CDR3 coding DNA: TGTGCCAGCAGACGGCAGGGGATCGAGACCCAGTACTTC. Translation: CASRRQGIETQYF.

This chain connects TRBV7-9 to TRBJ1-3; D remains unclear. The germline CDR1 and CDR2 sequences are SEHNR and FQNEAQ (reference sequence). The V end lost 6 bases, the J end lost 0 bases, and 6 bases lay between the germline ends. The CDR3 has 13 residues. Here the CDR3 DNA reads TGTGCCAGCAGTTTGAGCTCTGGAAACACCATATATTTT. It specifies CASSLSSGNTIYF. The variable domain in full, completed from reference TRBV7-9 and TRBJ1-3, reads DTGVSQNPRHKITKRGQNVTFRCDPISEHNRLYWYRQTLGQGPEFLTYFQNEAQLEKSRLLSDRFSAERPKGSFSTLEIQRTEQGDSAMYLCASSLSSGNTIYFGEGSWLTVV.

The genes are TRBV28 and TRBJ2-1; the match to TRBD2 covers 8 bases. CDR1 is MDHEN, CDR2 SYDVKM, per germline. CDR3 length equals 17 residues. With 6 bases clipped from V and 1 base from J, the junction kept 11 bases outside the gene matches. CDR3: CASSIEAGDPSYNEQFF. CDR3 bases: TGTGCCAGCAGCATCGAAGCGGGAGACCCTTCCTACAATGAGCAGTTCTTC.

CDR3 residues: CASSTQGANEQYF. In DNA, the CDR3 is TGTGCCAGCAGCACACAGGGGGCCAACGAGCAGTACTTC. This rearrangement joins TRBV7-3 to TRBJ2-7; 9 bases line up with TRBD1. The CDR3 contains 13 residues. The ends lost 5 bases at V and 5 bases at J; junction bases unmatched: 4. Looked up from germline, CDR1 is SGHTA and CDR2 is FQGTGA. Supplemented by reference TRBV7-3 and TRBJ2-7, the full variable domain reads GAGVSQTPSNKVTEKGKYVELRCDPISGHTALYWYRQSLGQGPEFLIYFQGTGAADDSGLPNDRFFAVRPEGSVSTLKIQRTERGDSAVYLCASSTQGANEQYFGPGTRLTVT.

The V gene is TRBV28, the J gene TRBJ2-2; D gene unclear. With 4 bases removed from V and 1 base from J, the gap between germline ends came to 10 bases. The CDR3 contains 15 residues. The V gene's germline CDR1 is MDHEN and CDR2 SYDVKM. For the CDR3, the DNA is TGTGCCAGCAGTTCACGCACAAAGAACACCGGGGAGCTGTTTTTT. It translates to CASSSRTKNTGELFF.

CDR3 in DNA: TGTGCCAGCAGCGCTCCATCAGGGGGCATCTATGGCTACACCTTC. Translating it yields CASSAPSGGIYGYTF. V is TRBV9 and J is TRBJ1-2; 8 bases are shared with TRBD1. Germline lookup yields CDR1 SGDLS and CDR2 YYNGEE. V gave up 3 bases and J gave up 4 bases; unmatched junction bases: 8. The CDR3 is made up of 15 amino acids.

This clone was recorded at least ten times. This chain connects TRBV6-2 or TRBV6-3 to TRBJ2-3; either TRBD1 or TRBD2 may supply D (5 bases each). Germline V CDR1 and CDR2: MNHEY, SVGEGT. Trimming shortened V by 6 bases and J by 0 bases, and 10 bases separated the two germline ends. This CDR3 region has 14 residues. CDR3 sequence reads: CASSQGESTDTQYF. CDR3 nucleotide sequence: TGTGCCAGCAGCCAGGGAGAGAGCACAGATACGCAGTATTTT.

V is TRBV28 and J is TRBJ2-7, with D unclear. This CDR3 comprises 12 residues. Germline lookup yields CDR1 MDHEN and CDR2 SYDVKM. Trimming pared 3 bases from V and 0 bases from J, leaving 3 bases between. This CDR3 reads CASSLFSYEQYF. In nucleotides, the CDR3 is TGTGCCAGCAGTTTGTTCTCCTACGAGCAGTACTTC.